This is a list of T cell receptor beta chains from one sample in a study of blood T cell repertoires in COVID-19. Assay: immunoSEQ multiplex PCR; the TCRdb copy retains only in-frame clones and omits some. The sample comprises about 43,000 clones, roughly 90% of which are singletons, and 15% to 19% rests with the top ten. Sequenced material: peripheral blood. Source of these receptors: a man in his 60s with active COVID-19. The CDR3 runs from the conserved cysteine through the conserved F or W. The order of the fields is J gene, D gene, clone size, V gene, CDR3 protein, CDR3 DNA. A D gene is named only where the DNA matches it firmly. Clone size is not always given. Where it is, it says once, few, many or a class for expanded clones.

>TRBJ1-3|-|-|TRBV7-2
CASSPGAPTTGNTIYF
TGTGCCAGCAGCCCGGGAGCTCCGACGACCGGAAACACCATATATTTT
>TRBJ2-3|-|-|TRBV5-4
CASSFLPDTQYF
TGTGCCAGCAGCTTCCTCCCAGATACGCAGTATTTT
>TRBJ1-5|TRBD1|-|TRBV18
CASSRGGQSQPQHF
TGTGCCAGCTCACGAGGGGGACAGTCGCAGCCCCAGCATTTT
>TRBJ1-6|TRBD1|medium-sized|TRBV7-9
CASSFSGTGTSPLHF
TGTGCCAGCAGCTTCTCCGGGACAGGGACCTCACCCCTCCACTTT
>TRBJ1-5|-|-|TRBV27
CASRGEAGRGQPQHF
TGTGCCAGCAGGGGGGAGGCCGGGAGGGGCCAGCCCCAGCATTTT
>TRBJ2-2|-|-|TRBV6-1
CASSEAALAELFF
TGTGCCAGCAGTGAAGCGGCCTTAGCGGAGCTGTTTTTT
>TRBJ1-6|TRBD1|-|TRBV7-8
CASSLALGQGGSPLHF
TGTGCCAGCAGCTTAGCGCTGGGACAGGGGGGATCACCCCTCCACTTT
>TRBJ1-6|-|-|TRBV19
CASSILSNSPLHF
TGTGCCAGTAGTATTCTGAGCAATTCACCCCTCCACTTT
>TRBJ2-5|-|-|TRBV19
CASSMMGAQGETQYF
TGTGCCAGTAGTATGATGGGGGCGCAGGGAGAGACCCAGTACTTC
>TRBJ2-1|TRBD2|-|TRBV30
CAYTSGSYNEQFF
TGTGCCTATACTAGCGGGAGTTACAATGAGCAGTTCTTC
>TRBJ2-7|-|few|TRBV6-5
CASTPLSPSSYEQYF
TGTGCCAGCACCCCCTTGTCACCGAGCTCCTACGAGCAGTACTTC
>TRBJ1-1|-|-|TRBV7-9
CASSLRDIGEAFF
TGTGCCAGCAGCTTGAGGGACATCGGTGAAGCTTTCTTT
>TRBJ2-1|TRBD2|few|TRBV28
CASRVAGDSYNEQFF
TGTGCCAGCAGGGTAGCGGGGGACTCCTACAATGAGCAGTTCTTC
>TRBJ1-4|TRBD1|-|TRBV19
CASSIAGGDEKLFF
TGTGCCAGTAGTATCGCAGGGGGCGATGAAAAACTGTTTTTT
>TRBJ1-2|TRBD1|-|TRBV29-1
CSVEDRTGIYGYTF
TGCAGCGTTGAAGATCGGACAGGGATCTATGGCTACACCTTC
>TRBJ2-7|TRBD2|-|TRBV7-2
CASIPGGGYEQYF
TGTGCCAGCATCCCGGGGGGGGGTTACGAGCAGTACTTC
>TRBJ2-2|-|once|TRBV7-7
CASSPGGRVSGELFF
TGTGCTAGCAGCCCCGGGGGGCGGGTCTCCGGGGAGCTGTTTTTT
>TRBJ2-2|TRBD2|-|TRBV28
CASTSGTEAGELFF
TGTGCCAGCACTAGCGGTACTGAGGCCGGGGAGCTGTTTTTT
>TRBJ2-7|TRBD2|few|TRBV5-4
CASSFAGGKRGEQYF
TGTGCCAGCAGCTTCGCGGGAGGGAAGAGAGGCGAGCAGTACTTC
>TRBJ1-1|-|-|TRBV4-1
CASSQDRTEAFF
TGCGCCAGCAGCCAAGACCGGACTGAAGCTTTCTTT
>TRBJ2-1|TRBD2|few|TRBV28
CASSLTSGRAGQFF
TGTGCCAGCAGTTTGACTAGCGGGAGGGCCGGGCAGTTCTTC
>TRBJ2-2|-|-|TRBV19
CASSIGGANTGELFF
TGTGCCAGTAGTATTGGCGGAGCGAACACCGGGGAGCTGTTTTTT
>TRBJ2-7|TRBD2|-|TRBV4-1
CASSPSAGGQYEQYF
TGCGCCAGCAGCCCCAGCGCGGGGGGCCAATACGAGCAGTACTTC
>TRBJ2-7|TRBD1|-|TRBV29-1
CSVEVRQGALYEQYF
TGCAGCGTTGAAGTACGGCAGGGGGCCCTTTACGAGCAGTACTTC
>TRBJ1-2|-|-|TRBV2
CASSEGEVRGYTF
TGTGCCAGCAGTGAAGGGGAGGTCCGGGGCTACACCTTC
>TRBJ1-2|TRBD1|once|TRBV5-1
CASSLGVSGQGGYGYTF
TGCGCCAGCAGCTTGGGGGTCTCGGGACAGGGAGGCTATGGCTACACCTTC
>TRBJ2-2|-|-|TRBV28
CASSPSDTHTGELFF
TGTGCCAGCAGTCCTTCGGACACCCACACCGGGGAGCTGTTTTTT
>TRBJ2-6|-|-|TRBV2
CASSESLGAGANVLTF
TGTGCCAGCAGTGAAAGCCTAGGGGCTGGGGCCAACGTCCTGACTTTC
>TRBJ1-1|-|-|TRBV5-1
CASSEDTENTEAFF
TGCGCCAGCAGCGAGGACACGGAGAACACTGAAGCTTTCTTT
>TRBJ1-2|TRBD1|-|TRBV4-2
CASSHRTGGVQNYGYTF
TGTGCCAGCAGCCACAGGACAGGGGGGGTCCAGAACTATGGCTACACCTTC
>TRBJ1-1|-|-|TRBV6-5
CASSGFDETEAFF
TGTGCCAGCTCGGGGTTTGATGAAACTGAAGCTTTCTTT
>TRBJ2-7|-|-|TRBV5-1
CASSWTAHSSYEQYF
TGCGCCAGCAGCTGGACAGCTCACTCGTCCTACGAGCAGTACTTC
>TRBJ2-7|-|-|TRBV2
CASVSPLGGTGPEQYF
TGTGCCAGCGTTTCCCCCCTTGGGGGAACAGGGCCCGAGCAGTACTTC
>TRBJ2-3|TRBD2|-|TRBV5-1
CASSFLAGISTDTQYF
TGCGCCAGCAGCTTCCTAGCGGGGATTAGCACAGATACGCAGTATTTT
>TRBJ2-3|-|-|TRBV27
CASRYRAGDTQYF
TGTGCCAGCCGATACCGGGCGGGGGATACGCAGTATTTT
>TRBJ2-3|TRBD2|-|TRBV6-2/TRBV6-3
CASSYRTSGGADTQYF
TGTGCCAGCAGTTACCGGACTAGCGGGGGGGCAGATACGCAGTATTTT
>TRBJ2-3|-|once|TRBV3-1/TRBV3-2
CASSRNPVRRGFTDTQYF
TGTGCCAGCAGCCGGAACCCGGTTCGGCGGGGCTTCACAGATACGCAGTATTTT
>TRBJ2-5|TRBD2|-|TRBV28
CASRGEGQETQYF
TGTGCCAGCAGGGGGGAGGGCCAAGAGACCCAGTACTTC
>TRBJ1-2|TRBD1|-|TRBV3-1/TRBV3-2
CASSRQTGGVHGYTF
TGTGCCAGCAGCCGCCAAACAGGGGGGGTACATGGCTACACCTTC
>TRBJ2-7|TRBD1|-|TRBV4-3
CASSQDKGASWGQYF
TGCGCCAGCAGCCAAGATAAGGGGGCTTCCTGGGGGCAGTACTTC
>TRBJ2-7|-|-|TRBV9
CASSLGGSSYEQYF
TGTGCCAGCAGCCTAGGCGGAAGCTCCTACGAGCAGTACTTC
>TRBJ2-6|-|-|TRBV5-6
CASSSRGTGANVLTF
TGTGCCAGCAGTTCGAGAGGCACTGGGGCCAACGTCCTGACTTTC
>TRBJ2-3|-|-|TRBV5-4
CATGVRTDTQYF
TGTGCCACGGGGGTTCGCACAGATACGCAGTATTTT
>TRBJ2-3|-|-|TRBV11-2
CASSQVLTTDTQYF
TGTGCCAGCAGCCAGGTCCTTACCACAGATACGCAGTATTTT
>TRBJ2-1|TRBD1|few|TRBV4-3
CASGNRGNNEQFF
TGCGCCAGCGGTAACAGGGGCAACAATGAGCAGTTCTTC
>TRBJ1-1|TRBD1|-|TRBV18
CASSETGAEAFF
TGTGCCAGCTCCGAGACAGGGGCTGAAGCTTTCTTT
>TRBJ2-2|-|-|TRBV5-6
CASSFTTGELFF
TGTGCCAGCAGCTTTACAACCGGGGAGCTGTTTTTT
>TRBJ2-1|TRBD2|-|TRBV5-4
CASSLPGLAVDEQFF
TGTGCCAGCAGCTTGCCGGGACTAGCGGTAGATGAGCAGTTCTTC
>TRBJ1-6|TRBD1|few|TRBV13
CASSSRTGRDSPLHF
TGTGCCAGCAGCTCCCGGACAGGAAGGGATTCACCCCTCCACTTT
>TRBJ2-4|-|-|TRBV28
CASSLSGPNIQYF
TGTGCCAGCAGTTTAAGCGGGCCTAACATTCAGTACTTC
>TRBJ1-6|-|-|TRBV5-4
CASSGPGPYNSPLHF
TGTGCCAGCAGCGGGCCAGGGCCCTATAATTCACCCCTCCACTTT
>TRBJ2-3|-|-|TRBV7-2
CASSLEAVTQYF
TGTGCCAGCAGCTTAGAGGCGGTTACGCAGTATTTT
>TRBJ2-3|TRBD1|-|TRBV6-5
CASSFNRGRSDTQYF
TGTGCCAGCAGCTTTAACAGGGGGCGTTCAGATACGCAGTATTTT
>TRBJ2-2|-|-|TRBV5-1
CASSSSGNTGELFF
TGCGCCAGCAGCTCCAGCGGGAACACCGGGGAGCTGTTTTTT
>TRBJ1-2|TRBD1|once|TRBV6-6
CASSVLTGNYGYTF
TGTGCCAGCAGTGTCTTGACAGGGAACTATGGCTACACCTTC